This entry features one TCR beta chain sequence. Its specificity is not known. The record originates from a study of blood T cells in healthy people across ages. Whole-study results and caveats: A roughly linear age-dependent decrease characterized TCR beta diversity per million T cells.

Every donor contributed roughly 10 milliliters of peripheral blood by blood draw. The CDR3 contains 14 residues. Trimming pared 3 bases from V and 1 base from J, leaving 9 bases between. CDR1 is SGHNT and CDR2 is YENEEA in the germline V gene. Primed by a sample-barcoded 5' primer and a J-beta primer mix, a second PCR proceeded for about 7 to 11 cycles. Via MiXCR, TCRdb re-called the 5' RACE reads, giving one row per CDR3 protein. This repertoire shows roughly 720,000 distinct CDR3 sequences, about 55% found once; its top ten account for 41%. The material sequenced was blood. V is TRBV11-3 and J is TRBJ1-1; tentatively, D is TRBD1 (6 bases). This TCR was sampled from a man of 80 years or more in good health. CDR3 sequence reads: CASSFGGANTEAFF. DNA for the CDR3: TGTGCCAGCAGCTTCGGGGGGGCGAACACTGAAGCTTTCTTT.